Listed below are T cell receptor beta chains from one sample, sequenced in a study of glioma-infiltrating T cells after dendritic cell vaccination. Data came from immunoSEQ multiplex PCR; TCRdb stores just in-frame clones and leaves some out. The sample lists approximately 67,000 clones, under 90% occurring once. The input for sequencing was blood, taken before dendritic cell vaccination. Receptor source: a human donor with glioblastoma. CDR3s include the opening cysteine and the closing phenylalanine or tryptophan. D genes are given only for firm matches. A row's size may be missing; if present it is once, few, many or a size class.

J gene | clone size | V gene | D gene | CDR3 length | CDR3 DNA | CDR3 protein
TRBJ1-5 | . | TRBV9 | . | 15 | TGTGCCAGCAGCGTAGGGGCCGATTCGGATCAGCCCCAGCATTTT | CASSVGADSDQPQHF
TRBJ1-4 | . | TRBV6-1 | TRBD1 | 14 | TGTGCCAGCAGTGAAAGGACAGGGAGCGAAAAACTGTTTTTT | CASSERTGSEKLFF
TRBJ1-1 | . | TRBV27 | . | 11 | TGTGCCAGCTTCAGGGGAACTGAAGCTTTCTTT | CASFRGTEAFF
TRBJ2-1 | . | TRBV19 | . | 16 | TGTGCCAGTAGTCTAAGAGGGGGAGCGGCCTTCAATGAGCAGTTCTTC | CASSLRGGAAFNEQFF
TRBJ2-3 | . | TRBV13 | TRBD2 | 15 | TGTGCCAGCAGCTTAGGACTAGCGGGGACAGATACGCAGTATTTT | CASSLGLAGTDTQYF
TRBJ2-1 | . | TRBV6-5 | TRBD2 | 14 | TGTGCCAGCAGTTACTCGGTCGAGCGGGGGGAGCAGTTCTTC | CASSYSVERGEQFF
TRBJ2-1 | few | TRBV9 | TRBD2 | 15 | TGTGCCAGCAGCGTTAGCGGGGGGGCCAGGTATGAGCAGTTCTTC | CASSVSGGARYEQFF
TRBJ1-2 | . | TRBV6-6 | TRBD1 | 14 | TGTGCCAGCAGTCCCCCGGACAGGGTCTATGGCTACACCTTC | CASSPPDRVYGYTF
TRBJ2-3 | . | TRBV18 | . | 15 | TGTGCCAGCTCACTGAAGGAGCGGGGCACAGATACGCAGTATTTT | CASSLKERGTDTQYF
TRBJ2-3 | . | TRBV5-6 | . | 15 | TGTGCCAGCAGTCGAGACTACTCCCGCACAGATACGCAGTATTTT | CASSRDYSRTDTQYF
TRBJ2-6 | . | TRBV15 | . | 16 | TGTGCCACCAGCCCTCGTACGGGCTCTGGGGCCAACGTCCTGACTTTC | CATSPRTGSGANVLTF
TRBJ2-6 | . | TRBV9 | . | 17 | TGTGCCAGCAGCGTCGGACAGACACCCTCTGGGGCCAACGTCCTGACTTTC | CASSVGQTPSGANVLTF
TRBJ2-7 | . | TRBV6-1 | TRBD1 | 15 | TGTGCCAGCAGTGCCGGGACAGCGACGCCCTACGAGCAGTACTTC | CASSAGTATPYEQYF
TRBJ2-5 | . | TRBV21-1 | . | 15 | TGTGCCAGCAGCAAAGAGTTTACTCCCCTTGAGACCCAGTACTTC | CASSKEFTPLETQYF